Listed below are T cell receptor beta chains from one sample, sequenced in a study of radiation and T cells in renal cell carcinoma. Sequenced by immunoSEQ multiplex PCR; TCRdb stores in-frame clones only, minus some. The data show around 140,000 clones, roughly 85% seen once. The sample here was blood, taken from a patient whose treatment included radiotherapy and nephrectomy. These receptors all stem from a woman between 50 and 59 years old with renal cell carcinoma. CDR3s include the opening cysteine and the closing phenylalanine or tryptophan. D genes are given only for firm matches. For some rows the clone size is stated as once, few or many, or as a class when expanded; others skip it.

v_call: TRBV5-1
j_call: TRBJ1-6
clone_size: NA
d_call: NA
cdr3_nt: TGCGCCAGCAGCTTGGAGCCCGCCACGAGCTCCTATAATTCACCCCTCCACTTT
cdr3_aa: CASSLEPATSSYNSPLHF

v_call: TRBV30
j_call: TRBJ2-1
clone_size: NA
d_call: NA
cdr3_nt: TGTGCCTGGAGTGTAGATCACAATGAGCAGTTCTTC
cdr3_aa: CAWSVDHNEQFF

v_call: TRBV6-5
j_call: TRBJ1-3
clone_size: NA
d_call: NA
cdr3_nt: TGTGCCAGCAGGGTGGGGTTATCTTCTGGAAACACCATATATTTT
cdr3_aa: CASRVGLSSGNTIYF

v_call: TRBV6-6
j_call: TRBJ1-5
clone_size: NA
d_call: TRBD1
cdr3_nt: TGTGCCAGCAGTTCCGAGACAGGGGGCTATCAGCCCCAGCATTTT
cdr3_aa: CASSSETGGYQPQHF

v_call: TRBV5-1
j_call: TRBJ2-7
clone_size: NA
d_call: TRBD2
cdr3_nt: TGCGCCAGCAGCTTGGCAGCGGGGACCTACGAGCAGTACTTC
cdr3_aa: CASSLAAGTYEQYF

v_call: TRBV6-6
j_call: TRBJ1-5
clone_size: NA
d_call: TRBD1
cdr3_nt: TGTGCCAGCAGGCCGGACAGGATCCAGCCCCAGCATTTT
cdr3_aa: CASRPDRIQPQHF

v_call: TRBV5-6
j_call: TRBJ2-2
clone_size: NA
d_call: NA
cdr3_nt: TGTGCCAGCAGCTTCAGGCAGGGTATGACCGGGGAGCTGTTTTTT
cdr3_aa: CASSFRQGMTGELFF

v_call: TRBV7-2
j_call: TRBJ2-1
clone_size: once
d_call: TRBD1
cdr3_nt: TGTGCCAGCAGTTCTGCGACAGGGGCGGACAATGAGCAGTTCTTC
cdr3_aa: CASSSATGADNEQFF

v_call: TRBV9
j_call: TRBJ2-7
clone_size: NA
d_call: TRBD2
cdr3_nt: TGTGCCAGCAGCTTAGGACTAGCGGGAGATCGGTACTTC
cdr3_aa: CASSLGLAGDRYF

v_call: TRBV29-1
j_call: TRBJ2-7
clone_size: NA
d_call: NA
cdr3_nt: TGCAGCGTTCGTACAACCTACTCCTACGAGCAGTACTTC
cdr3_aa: CSVRTTYSYEQYF

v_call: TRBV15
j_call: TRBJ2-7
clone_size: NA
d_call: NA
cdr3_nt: TGTGCCACCAGCAGAGACGGCTTGGCCTACGAGCAGTACTTC
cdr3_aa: CATSRDGLAYEQYF

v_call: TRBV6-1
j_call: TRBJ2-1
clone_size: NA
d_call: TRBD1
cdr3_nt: TGTGCCAGCAGTGAACAAACGGGACAGGGGCACAATGAGCAGTTCTTC
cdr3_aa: CASSEQTGQGHNEQFF

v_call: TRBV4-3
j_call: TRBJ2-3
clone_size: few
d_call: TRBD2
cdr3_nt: TGCGCCAGCAGCCAACGCGTGGAGGGTCGGGCTAGCGGGAGGACAGATACGCAGTATTTT
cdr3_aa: CASSQRVEGRASGRTDTQYF

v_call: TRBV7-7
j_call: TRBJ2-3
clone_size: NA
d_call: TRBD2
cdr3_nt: TGTGCCAGCAGCTTAGGGGGGGGAAACACAGATACGCAGTATTTT
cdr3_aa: CASSLGGGNTDTQYF

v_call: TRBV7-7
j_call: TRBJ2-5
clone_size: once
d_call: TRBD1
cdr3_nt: TGTGCCAGCAGCCCCACCCGGACAGGGGCGCAAGAGACCCAGTACTTC
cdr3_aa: CASSPTRTGAQETQYF

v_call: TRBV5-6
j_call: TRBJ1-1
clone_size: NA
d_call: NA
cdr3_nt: TGTGCCAGCAGCAACAATCCTGGGGGCACTGAAGCTTTCTTT
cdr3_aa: CASSNNPGGTEAFF

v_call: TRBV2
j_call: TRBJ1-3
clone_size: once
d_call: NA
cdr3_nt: TGTGCCAGCAGTGCTGACACGGGTAACACCATATATTTT
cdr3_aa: CASSADTGNTIYF

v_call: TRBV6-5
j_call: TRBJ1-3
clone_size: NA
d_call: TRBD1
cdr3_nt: TGTGCCAGCAGTTACACTAACAGGGGGCCTGGAAACACCATATATTTT
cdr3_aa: CASSYTNRGPGNTIYF

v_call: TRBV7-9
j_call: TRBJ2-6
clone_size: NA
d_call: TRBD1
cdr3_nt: TGTGCCAGCAGCCCCGGGACAGGGGCTTCAGGGGCCAACGTCCTGACTTTC
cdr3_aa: CASSPGTGASGANVLTF

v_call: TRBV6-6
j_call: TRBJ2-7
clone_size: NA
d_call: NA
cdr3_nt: TGTGCCAGCAGTTACTTTGACAGCAGCTACGAGCAGTACTTC
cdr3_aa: CASSYFDSSYEQYF

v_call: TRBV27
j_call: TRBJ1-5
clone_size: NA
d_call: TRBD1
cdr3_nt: TGTGCCAGCAGGGGACAGGGCGTTAGCAATCAGCCCCAGCATTTT
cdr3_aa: CASRGQGVSNQPQHF

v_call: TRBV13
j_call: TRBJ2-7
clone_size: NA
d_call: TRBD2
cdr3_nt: TGTGCCAGCAGCCACACTAGCGGGAGGGCCGGGGACGAGCAGTACTTC
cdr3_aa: CASSHTSGRAGDEQYF

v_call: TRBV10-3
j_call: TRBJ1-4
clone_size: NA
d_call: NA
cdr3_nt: TGTGCCATCAGTGAGGGACCGATTAATGAAAAACTGTTTTTT
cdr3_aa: CAISEGPINEKLFF

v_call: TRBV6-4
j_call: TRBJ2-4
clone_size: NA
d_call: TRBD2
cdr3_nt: TGTGCCAGCAGTGACTCGGGGCTAGCGGGAGGAAACATTCAGTACTTC
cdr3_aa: CASSDSGLAGGNIQYF

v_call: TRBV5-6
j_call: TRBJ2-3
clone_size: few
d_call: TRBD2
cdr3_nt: TGTGCCAGCAGCTTGGGGACTAGCGGGAGTATTGCAGATACGCAGTATTTT
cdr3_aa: CASSLGTSGSIADTQYF

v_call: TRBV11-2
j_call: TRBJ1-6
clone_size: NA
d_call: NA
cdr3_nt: TGTGCCAGCAGCTTAGTGGGGGGGAATTCACCCCTCCACTTT
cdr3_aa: CASSLVGGNSPLHF

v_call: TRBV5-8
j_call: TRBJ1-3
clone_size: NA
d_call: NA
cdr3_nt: TGTGCCAGCAGCTTGACCTTATCGGGAAACACCATATATTTT
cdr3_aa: CASSLTLSGNTIYF

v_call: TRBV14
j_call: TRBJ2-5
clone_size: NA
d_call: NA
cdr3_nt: TGTGCCAGCAGCCAAGGCCGACGGGGGGAGACCCAGTACTTC
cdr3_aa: CASSQGRRGETQYF

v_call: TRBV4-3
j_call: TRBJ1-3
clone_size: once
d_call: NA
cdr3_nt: TGCGCCAGCAGCCAAGAGGGGCCGGGGAACTCTGGAAACACCATATATTTT
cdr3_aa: CASSQEGPGNSGNTIYF

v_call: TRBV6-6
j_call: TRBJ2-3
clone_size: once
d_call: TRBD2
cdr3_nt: TGTGCCAGCAGACAGGGACTAGCTCGGAGATCAGATACGCAGTATTTT
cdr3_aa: CASRQGLARRSDTQYF

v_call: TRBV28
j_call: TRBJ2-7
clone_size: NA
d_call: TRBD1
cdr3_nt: TGTGCCAGCAGTTTGACAGGGACCTACGAGCAGTACTTC
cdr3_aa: CASSLTGTYEQYF

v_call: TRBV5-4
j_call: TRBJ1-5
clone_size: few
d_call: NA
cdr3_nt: TGTGCCAGCAGCTTACAGGGTTACAATCAGCCCCAGCATTTT
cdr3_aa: CASSLQGYNQPQHF

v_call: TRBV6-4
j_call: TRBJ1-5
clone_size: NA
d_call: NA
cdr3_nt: TGTGCCAGCAGTGCAGGCGACAATCAGCCCCAGCATTTT
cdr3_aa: CASSAGDNQPQHF

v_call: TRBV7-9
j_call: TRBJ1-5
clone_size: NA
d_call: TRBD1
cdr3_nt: TGTGCCAGCAGCTTCGGACAGGGGAACAATCAGCCCCAGCATTTT
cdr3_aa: CASSFGQGNNQPQHF

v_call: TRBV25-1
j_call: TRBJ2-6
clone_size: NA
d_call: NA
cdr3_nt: TGTGCCAGCAGTGAAGGTGGGGCCAACGTCCTGACTTTC
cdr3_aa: CASSEGGANVLTF

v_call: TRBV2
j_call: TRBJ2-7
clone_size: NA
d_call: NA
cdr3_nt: TGTGCCAGCAGCCGGGGACCGACATACGAGCAGTACTTC
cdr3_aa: CASSRGPTYEQYF

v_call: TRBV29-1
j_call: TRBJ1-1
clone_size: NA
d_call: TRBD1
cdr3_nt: TGCAGCGCTGACTACAGGGGGATGAACACTGAAGCTTTCTTT
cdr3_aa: CSADYRGMNTEAFF

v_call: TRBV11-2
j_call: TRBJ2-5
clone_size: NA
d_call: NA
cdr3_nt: TGTGCCAGCAGCTTCCAAGGCCAAGAGACCCAGTACTTC
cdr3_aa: CASSFQGQETQYF

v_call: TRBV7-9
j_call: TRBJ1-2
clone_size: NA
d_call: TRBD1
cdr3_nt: TGTGCCAGCAGGGGACAGGGGGCTGGCGGCTACACCTTC
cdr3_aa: CASRGQGAGGYTF

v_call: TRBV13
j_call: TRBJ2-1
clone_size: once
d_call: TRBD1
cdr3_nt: TGTGCCAGCAGGCGACCAGGGGGCCATGAGCAGTTCTTC
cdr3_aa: CASRRPGGHEQFF